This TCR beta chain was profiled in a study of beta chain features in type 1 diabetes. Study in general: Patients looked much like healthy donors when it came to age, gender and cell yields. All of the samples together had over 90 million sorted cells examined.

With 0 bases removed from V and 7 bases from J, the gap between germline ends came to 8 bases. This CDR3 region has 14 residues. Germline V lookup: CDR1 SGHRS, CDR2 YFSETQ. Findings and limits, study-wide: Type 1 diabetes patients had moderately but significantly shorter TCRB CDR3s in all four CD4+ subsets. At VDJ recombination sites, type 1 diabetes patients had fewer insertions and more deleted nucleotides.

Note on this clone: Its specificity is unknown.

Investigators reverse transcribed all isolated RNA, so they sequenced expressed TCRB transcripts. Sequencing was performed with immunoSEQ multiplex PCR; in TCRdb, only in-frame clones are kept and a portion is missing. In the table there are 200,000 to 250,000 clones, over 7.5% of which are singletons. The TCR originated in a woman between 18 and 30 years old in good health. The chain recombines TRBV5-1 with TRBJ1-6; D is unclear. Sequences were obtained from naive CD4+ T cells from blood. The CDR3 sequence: CASSLVAGNSPLHF. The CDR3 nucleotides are TGCGCCAGCAGCTTGGTGGCAGGAAATTCACCCCTCCACTTT.